Presented here are 9 T cell receptor beta chains from one specimen sequenced in a study of spatial heterogeneity in lung cancer. TCRdb fed the 5' RACE reads into MiXCR, producing one record per CDR3 protein. The sample yields about 87,000 distinct CDR3 sequences, approximately 19% seen once. Time point of the sample: blood at routine non-recurrence follow-up after resection. The sample consisted of PBMCs, taken at follow-up. The receptors stem from a male donor with early-stage non-small cell lung cancer.

Within the sample, this clonotype is medium-sized. The chain employs TRBV19 and TRBJ2-1; D possibly corresponds to TRBD1 (5 bases). Germline V gene lookup returns CDR1 LNHDA and CDR2 SQIVND (reference sequence). Trimming pared 5 bases from V and 8 bases from J, leaving 13 bases between. CDR3 length equals 13 residues. The DNA of the CDR3 is TGTGCCAGTAGTGAAAGACAGAAGGATGAGCAGTTCTTC. It encodes CASSERQKDEQFF.

This clonotype was counted between two and nine times. The gene calls are TRBV7-2 and TRBJ1-2; D unresolved. V was pared by 1 base and J by 6 bases, with 12 bases between. The germline V gene has CDR1 SGHTA and CDR2 FQGNSA. CDR3 size: 14 residues. The CDR3 here is CASSLGWPLNGYTF. The DNA of the CDR3 is TGTGCCAGCAGCTTAGGCTGGCCCCTAAATGGCTACACCTTC.

This clonotype has more than one count but fewer than ten. The rearrangement uses TRBV11-2 and TRBJ2-4; 8 bases match TRBD1. Germline V gives CDR1 SGHAT, CDR2 FQNNGV. V gave up 3 bases and J gave up 10 bases; unmatched junction bases: 5. This CDR3 is built from 13 residues. The CDR3 nucleotides are TGTGCCAGCAGCTTTGGGACAGGTGATATTCAGTACTTC. Its protein is CASSFGTGDIQYF.

This clonotype appeared a few times. This sequence joins TRBV3-1 and TRBJ2-2, with D perhaps TRBD1 or TRBD2 (5 bases each). Trimming stripped 5 bases from V and 8 bases from J, with 15 bases between. The CDR3 is 14 residues long. The germline V gene encodes CDR1 LGHDT and CDR2 YNNKEL (reference sequence). The CDR3: CASSETGARGELFF. The CDR3 DNA is TGTGCCAGCAGCGAAACCGGGGCCAGGGGGGAGCTGTTTTTT.

The chain combines TRBV6-5 with TRBJ2-7; D is perhaps TRBD2 (7 bases). The germline V gene encodes CDR1 MNHEY and CDR2 SVGAGI. CDR3 size: 14 residues. V was shortened by 6 bases and J by 4 bases, with 16 bases between the two germline ends. The CDR3 region is CASRRGRESYEQYF. Written as DNA, the CDR3 is TGTGCCAGCAGACGGGGGCGGGAGAGTTACGAGCAGTACTTC.

As for this clonotype: Given the absence of the conserved phenylalanine or tryptophan at the CDR3 end, a read error is likely. V gene TRBV2 combines with J gene TRBJ1-5, with no clear D. The V end was cut by 4 bases, the J end by 7 bases, with 8 bases between. This CDR3 is built from 12 residues. The germline CDR1 and CDR2 sequences are SNHLY and FYNNEI. The CDR3 nucleotides read TGTGCCAGCAGTGGTAACCGACAGCCCCAGCATTCT. Translated: CASSGNRQPQHS.

The sample holds a few counts of this clonotype. The chain has TRBV10-1 and TRBJ1-1, with D tentatively TRBD1 (6 bases). The germline V gene encodes CDR1 WNHNN and CDR2 SYGVQD (reference sequence). Trimming cost V 6 bases and J 1 base, with 18 bases left between them. CDR3 length: 16 amino acids. The CDR3 DNA sequence: TGCGCCAGCAGCGGAGCCCAGGGGCTGGGGAACACTGAAGCTTTCTTT. Its translation: CASSGAQGLGNTEAFF.

As concerns this clonotype: At one boundary the junction diverges from the germline segment, which might be a read error. The rearrangement uses TRBV25-1 and TRBJ2-7, with a possible D match to TRBD2 (6 bases). Germline V gene data show CDR1 as MGHDK and CDR2 as SYGVNS. The CDR3 spans 14 residues. The CDR3 DNA follows: TGTGCCAGCAGGACGGCTAGCGCCTCCCACGAGCAGTACTTC. Its translation is CASRTASASHEQYF.

This rearrangement joins TRBV23-1 to TRBJ1-5, with 8 bases identical to TRBD1. TRBV23-1 is filed as an ORF, its function uncertain. J was trimmed by 0 bases and V by 4 bases; bases with no gene match: 14. The CDR3 has 19 amino acids. CDR3 residues: CASSLQGGPITNSNQPQHF. CDR3 DNA: TGCGCCAGCAGTCTACAGGGGGGCCCCATCACAAATAGCAATCAGCCCCAGCATTTT.